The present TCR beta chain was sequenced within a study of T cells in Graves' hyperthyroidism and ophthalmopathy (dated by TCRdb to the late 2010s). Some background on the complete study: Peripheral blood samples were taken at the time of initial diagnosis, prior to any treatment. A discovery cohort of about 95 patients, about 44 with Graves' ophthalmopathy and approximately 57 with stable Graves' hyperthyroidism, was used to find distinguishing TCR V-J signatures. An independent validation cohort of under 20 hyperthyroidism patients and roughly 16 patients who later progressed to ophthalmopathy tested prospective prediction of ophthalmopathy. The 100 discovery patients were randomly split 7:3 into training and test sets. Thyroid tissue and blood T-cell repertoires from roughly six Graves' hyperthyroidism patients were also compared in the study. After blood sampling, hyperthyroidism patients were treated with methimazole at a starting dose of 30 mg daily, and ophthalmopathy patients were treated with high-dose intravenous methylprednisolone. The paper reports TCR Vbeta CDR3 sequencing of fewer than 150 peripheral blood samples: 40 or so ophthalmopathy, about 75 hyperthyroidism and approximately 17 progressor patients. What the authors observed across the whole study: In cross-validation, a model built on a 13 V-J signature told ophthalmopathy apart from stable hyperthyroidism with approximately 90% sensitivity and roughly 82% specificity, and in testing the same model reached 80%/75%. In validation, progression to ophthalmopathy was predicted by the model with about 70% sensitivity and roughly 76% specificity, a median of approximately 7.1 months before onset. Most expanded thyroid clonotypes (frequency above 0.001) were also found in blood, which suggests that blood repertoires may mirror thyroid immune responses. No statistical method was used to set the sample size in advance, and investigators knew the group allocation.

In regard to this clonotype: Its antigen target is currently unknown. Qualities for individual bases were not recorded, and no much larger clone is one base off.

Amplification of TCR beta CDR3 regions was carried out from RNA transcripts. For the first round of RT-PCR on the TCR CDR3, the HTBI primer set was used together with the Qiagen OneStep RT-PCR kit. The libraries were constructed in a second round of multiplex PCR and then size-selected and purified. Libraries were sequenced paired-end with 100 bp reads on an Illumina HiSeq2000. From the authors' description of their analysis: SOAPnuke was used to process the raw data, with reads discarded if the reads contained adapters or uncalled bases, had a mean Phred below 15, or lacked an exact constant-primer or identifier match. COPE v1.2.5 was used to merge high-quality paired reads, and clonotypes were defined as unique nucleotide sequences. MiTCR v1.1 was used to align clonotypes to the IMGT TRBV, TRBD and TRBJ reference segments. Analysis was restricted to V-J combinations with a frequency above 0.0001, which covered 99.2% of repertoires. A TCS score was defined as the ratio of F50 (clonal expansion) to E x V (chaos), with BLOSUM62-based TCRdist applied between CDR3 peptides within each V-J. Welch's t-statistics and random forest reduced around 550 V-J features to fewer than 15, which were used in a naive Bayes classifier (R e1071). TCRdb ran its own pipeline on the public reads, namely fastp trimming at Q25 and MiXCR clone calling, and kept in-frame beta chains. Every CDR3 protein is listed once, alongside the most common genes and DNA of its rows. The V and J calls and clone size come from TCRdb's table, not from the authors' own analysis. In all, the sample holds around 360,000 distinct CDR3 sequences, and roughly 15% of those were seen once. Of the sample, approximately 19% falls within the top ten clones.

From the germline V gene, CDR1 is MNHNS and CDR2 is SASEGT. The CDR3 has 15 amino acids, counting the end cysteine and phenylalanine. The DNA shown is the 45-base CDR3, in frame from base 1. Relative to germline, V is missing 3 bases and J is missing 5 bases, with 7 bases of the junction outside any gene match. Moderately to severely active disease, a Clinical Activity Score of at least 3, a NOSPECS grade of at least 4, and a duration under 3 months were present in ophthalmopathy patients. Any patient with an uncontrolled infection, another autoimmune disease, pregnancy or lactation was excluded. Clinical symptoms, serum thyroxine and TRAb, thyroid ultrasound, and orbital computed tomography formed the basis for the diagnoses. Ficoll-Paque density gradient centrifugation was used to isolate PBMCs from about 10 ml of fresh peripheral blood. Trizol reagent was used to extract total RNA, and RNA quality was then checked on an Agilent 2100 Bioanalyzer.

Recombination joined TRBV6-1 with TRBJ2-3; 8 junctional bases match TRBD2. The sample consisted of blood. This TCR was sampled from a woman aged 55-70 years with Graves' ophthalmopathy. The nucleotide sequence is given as TGTGCCAGCAGTGACAGCGGGAGTTTTATAGATACGCAGTATTTT. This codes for CASSDSGSFIDTQYF.